The TCR beta chain under discussion was sequenced for a study of blood T cell repertoires in COVID-19. Turning to the study itself: Researchers got acute and convalescent COVID-19 samples from the United States, Italy and Spain. Nucleic acid was either cDNA or gDNA, and it came from T cells, B-cell-depleted T cells, or PBMCs.

This clone was detected once. Original methodology: Amplification from reference gene primers served as the basis for estimated nucleated cell counts. Repertoires were generated with immunoSEQ multiplex PCR, while TCRdb's copy carries only in-frame clones and drops some. Clone size and the V and J calls come from that table; the DNA yielded D and trimming. Of 250,000 to 300,000 clones detected, approximately 86% appear once; the ten largest clones hold 0.7% to 0.85%. Trimming removed 3 bases from V and 1 base from J, with 12 bases in between. CDR1 is MGHDK, CDR2 SYGVNS, per germline. The CDR3 extends over 15 amino acids.

The source material was peripheral blood. V usage is TRBV25-1 and J usage is TRBJ2-5, with a weak D call TRBD1 (6 bases). The TCR was taken from a woman in her twenties or thirties with acute or convalescent COVID-19. The CDR3 DNA reads as TGTGCCAGCAGTGACACCCGGACAGCCCAAGAGACCCAGTACTTC. Amino acid sequence: CASSDTRTAQETQYF. Looking up the rest from reference TRBV25-1 and TRBJ2-5 gives the full variable domain: EADIYQTPRYLVIGTGKKITLECSQTMGHDKMYWYQQDPGMELHLIHYSYGVNSTEKGDLSSESTVSRIRTEHFPLTLESARPSHTSQYLCASSDTRTAQETQYFGPGTRLLVL.